What follows is one T cell receptor (beta chain) and its context. Its antigen is unknown. The data were obtained in a study of T cells in localized non-small cell lung cancer. Trimming shortened V by 4 bases and J by 4 bases, and 13 bases separated the two germline ends. The V gene's germline CDR1 is MDHEN and CDR2 SYDVKM. This CDR3 has 14 amino acids. Study conclusions and caveats: Elevated blood T cell density was associated with longer overall survival.

Assay: immunoSEQ multiplex PCR; the TCRdb copy retains only in-frame clones and omits some. The sample lists some 11,000 clones; around 82% were seen once. This chain joins TRBV28 and TRBJ1-2; D is possibly TRBD1 (5 bases). Source: peripheral blood mononuclear cells, taken before any cancer treatment. The sequence derives from a female donor older than 55 with stage II lung adenocarcinoma. CDR3 in DNA: TGTGCCAGCAGTTCTCCAGGGTTGGGCTATGGCTACACCTTC. This gives the protein CASSSPGLGYGYTF.